This is a list of T cell receptor beta chains from one sample in a study of T cells in tuberculosis. Measured with immunoSEQ multiplex PCR; TCRdb has only the in-frame clones, and not every one. The top ten hold roughly 6.9% of the sample, which has 40,000 to 45,000 clones, roughly 96% seen once. Sequences were obtained from PBMCs. These receptors were obtained from a donor between 5 and 29 years old with latent tuberculosis or without tuberculosis infection. CDR3s include the opening cysteine and the closing phenylalanine or tryptophan. D genes are given only for firm matches. Size tells how often a clone was seen (once, few, many) or the class of an expanded clone, and some rows leave it out.

v_call	d_call	cdr3_length	clone_size	j_call	cdr3_nt	cdr3_aa
TRBV11-2	.	16	.	TRBJ2-5	TGTGCCAGCAGCTTAAGTGGGATAGGGGTAGGAGAGACCCAGTACTTC	CASSLSGIGVGETQYF
TRBV11-2	.	17	.	TRBJ2-1	TGTGCCAGCAGCTTAGACAGGGGCACGATATCTAGGAATGAGCAGTTCTTC	CASSLDRGTISRNEQFF
TRBV11-2	TRBD1	13	.	TRBJ2-1	TGTGCCAGCAGCAATGACAGGGCCAATGAGCAGTTCTTC	CASSNDRANEQFF
TRBV20-1	TRBD2	10	.	TRBJ2-1	TGCAGTGCTCCGCGGGGGGAGCAGTTCTTC	CSAPRGEQFF
TRBV7-2	.	14	.	TRBJ1-1	TGTGCCAGCAGCTTAGTTCTCAGGGACACTGAAGCTTTCTTT	CASSLVLRDTEAFF
TRBV6-1	.	13	once	TRBJ1-2	TGTGCCAGCAGGCCGGGGGGGAGCTATGGCTACACCTTC	CASRPGGSYGYTF
TRBV28	TRBD1	17	once	TRBJ1-1	TGTGCCAGCAGTCGACCCGGGACAGGGGCGGGGAACACTGAAGCTTTCTTT	CASSRPGTGAGNTEAFF
TRBV30	TRBD1	13	.	TRBJ1-2	TGTGCCTGGACCGCCGGGACAGGGGATGGCTACACCTTC	CAWTAGTGDGYTF
TRBV5-1	.	16	.	TRBJ1-4	TGCGCCAGCAGCGCCAGGGGCCGGGGAACTAATGAAAAACTGTTTTTT	CASSARGRGTNEKLFF
TRBV4-1	TRBD2	18	.	TRBJ2-1	TGCGCCAGCAGCCAAGGGACTAGCGGGGGAGAATGGAACAATGAGCAGTTCTTC	CASSQGTSGGEWNNEQFF
TRBV27	.	16	.	TRBJ2-7	TGTGCCAGCAGTTACTCTACCGGACAGTTAGTCTACGAGCAGTACTTC	CASSYSTGQLVYEQYF
TRBV18	.	16	.	TRBJ2-2	TGTGCCACCCCCGTTTCAGAAGCGCGAGGGACCGGGGAGCTGTTTTTT	CATPVSEARGTGELFF
TRBV18	TRBD1	15	.	TRBJ2-7	TGTGCCAGCTCACCGCGACAGGGGATGACCTACGAGCAGTACTTC	CASSPRQGMTYEQYF
TRBV6-5	.	15	.	TRBJ2-7	TGTGCCAGCAGTTACTCGTACAGGGATTCATACGAGCAGTACTTC	CASSYSYRDSYEQYF
TRBV10-3	TRBD2	19	.	TRBJ2-1	TGTGCCACAGCGTCCGGGACTAGCGGGACCGGACCTATTAACAATGAGCAGTTCTTC	CATASGTSGTGPINNEQFF
TRBV27	TRBD2	15	.	TRBJ2-7	TGTGCCAGCAGTTTATCTTTGGGGGGGACCTACGAGCAGTACTTC	CASSLSLGGTYEQYF
TRBV6-1	.	14	.	TRBJ2-4	TGTGCCAGCCTTGACGGAGGGTCCAAAAACATTCAGTACTTC	CASLDGGSKNIQYF
TRBV28	TRBD2	17	.	TRBJ2-2	TGTGCCAGCAGTGGGCTAGCGGGAGCGTCTCACACCGGGGAGCTGTTTTTT	CASSGLAGASHTGELFF
TRBV27	TRBD1	15	.	TRBJ2-7	TGTGCCACCGCTAACCCGACAGGGATGTCCTACGAGCAGTACTTC	CATANPTGMSYEQYF
TRBV5-1	.	14	.	TRBJ2-3	TGCGCCAGCAGCTTAGGGACTTTCACAGATACGCAGTATTTT	CASSLGTFTDTQYF
TRBV9	TRBD2	16	.	TRBJ2-7	TGTGCCAGCAGCGTGGGACTAGCGGGAGTGTCCTACGAGCAATACTTC	CASSVGLAGVSYEQYF
TRBV27	TRBD2	16	.	TRBJ2-1	TGTGCCAGCAGTGCCCGGGGGGGGAAAGACCCGAATGAGCAGTTCTTC	CASSARGGKDPNEQFF
TRBV7-8	.	14	.	TRBJ2-2	TGTGCCATCACAGCGGGCACGAACACCGGGGAGCTGTTTTTT	CAITAGTNTGELFF
TRBV25-1	.	13	.	TRBJ1-5	TGTGCCAGCAGTGATCGGGGAAATCAGCCCCAGCATTTT	CASSDRGNQPQHF
TRBV9	TRBD1	15	.	TRBJ2-1	TGTGCCAGCAGCGTAGGGCAGGGGGACTACAATGAGCAGTTCTTC	CASSVGQGDYNEQFF
TRBV10-3	.	13	.	TRBJ1-4	TGTGCCACCACGGGAGGGTCTAATGAAAAACTGTTTTTT	CATTGGSNEKLFF
TRBV2	.	12	.	TRBJ2-7	TGTGCCAGCAGTGTTTACACCTACGAGCAGTACTTC	CASSVYTYEQYF
TRBV6-1	.	13	.	TRBJ1-5	TGTGCCAGCAGTGAAACCCCCCGGAGGCCCCAGCATTTT	CASSETPRRPQHF
TRBV21-1	.	16	.	TRBJ2-7	TGTGCCAGCAGCAATGGACGCGGGGGACAGGGCTACGAGCAGTACTTC	CASSNGRGGQGYEQYF
TRBV25-1	.	12	.	TRBJ1-1	TGTGCCAGCAGTCGGGGGGGTTATGAAGCTTTCTTT	CASSRGGYEAFF
TRBV6-4	.	19	.	TRBJ1-1	TGTGCCAGCAGCGCTAGACAGGTCACAAAAAGAGAATTGGGGACTGAAGCTTTCTTT	CASSARQVTKRELGTEAFF
TRBV6-4	TRBD2	17	.	TRBJ2-7	TGTGCCAGCAGTGACTCGTACCGGGACTACCCGAACTACGAGCAGTACTTC	CASSDSYRDYPNYEQYF
TRBV19	TRBD1	13	.	TRBJ1-2	TGTGCCAGTAGTATAGGGACAGGGGGTGGCTACACCTTC	CASSIGTGGGYTF
TRBV10-3	TRBD2	14	.	TRBJ2-1	TGTGCCATCAGTGTGACTAGCGGCTACAATGAGCAGTTCTTC	CAISVTSGYNEQFF
TRBV6-1	.	13	.	TRBJ2-7	TGTGCCGGCTCAGGGGGGAAACCCTACGAGCAGTACTTC	CAGSGGKPYEQYF
TRBV5-1	.	14	.	TRBJ1-1	TGCGCCAGCAGCCCAGTCGTCCCTGACACTGAAGCTTTCTTT	CASSPVVPDTEAFF
TRBV18	.	14	.	TRBJ1-1	TGTGCCAGCTCACCACCGGGGGCGCTTTATGAAGCTTTCTTT	CASSPPGALYEAFF
TRBV6-6	.	13	.	TRBJ2-4	TGTGCCAGCAGTCGAGACTCCCGAGGCATTCAGTACTTC	CASSRDSRGIQYF
TRBV9	.	13	.	TRBJ2-3	TGTGCCAGCAGCGTAAGGTTAGCAAATACGCAGTATTTT	CASSVRLANTQYF
TRBV19	.	11	.	TRBJ2-1	TGTGCCAGTAGTATAGAGGAGGCGCAGTTCTTC	CASSIEEAQFF
TRBV7-3	.	18	.	TRBJ2-2	TGTGCCAGCAGCTTAACAGGGGCTCTCACCCAAAACACCGGGGAGCTGTTTTTT	CASSLTGALTQNTGELFF
TRBV4-1	.	16	.	TRBJ1-1	TGCGCCAGCAGCCATCCTATGGGACACACGAACACTGAAGCTTTCTTT	CASSHPMGHTNTEAFF
TRBV15	TRBD2	19	.	TRBJ2-7	TGTGCCACCAGCCCACCCACTCAACGCATTCTAGCGGGAGTCTACGAGCAGTACTTC	CATSPPTQRILAGVYEQYF
TRBV27	.	13	.	TRBJ2-7	TGTGCCAGCAGTTTATCCCCCGCCTACGAGCAGTACTTC	CASSLSPAYEQYF
TRBV30	.	14	.	TRBJ1-2	TGTGCCTGGACTGGCGGGACGTCCAACTATGGCTACACCTTC	CAWTGGTSNYGYTF
TRBV19	TRBD1	14	.	TRBJ2-7	TGTGCCAGTAGCCCGGGACAGGGTATCAACGAGCAGTACTTC	CASSPGQGINEQYF
TRBV18	TRBD1	14	.	TRBJ1-5	TGTGCCAGCTCACCGACAGGGGGCAATCAGCCCCAGCATTTT	CASSPTGGNQPQHF
TRBV6-1	.	14	.	TRBJ1-4	TGTGCCAGCAACAGGGACGTCTATAATGAAAAACTGTTTTTT	CASNRDVYNEKLFF
TRBV11-2	.	15	.	TRBJ1-1	TGTGCCAGCAGCTCTCCCGACAGTATGAACACTGAAGCTTTCTTT	CASSSPDSMNTEAFF
TRBV10-3	.	14	.	TRBJ1-1	TGTGCCATCGCCTCAGGCGCCCTGAACACTGAAGCTTTCTTT	CAIASGALNTEAFF
TRBV18	.	14	.	TRBJ2-1	TGTGCCAGCTCCTCGATGACTAGGTTCAATGAGCAGTTCTTC	CASSSMTRFNEQFF
TRBV19	TRBD1	16	.	TRBJ1-2	TGTGCCAGTATGAGGGATTGGACAGGGGCTAACTATGGCTACACCTTC	CASMRDWTGANYGYTF